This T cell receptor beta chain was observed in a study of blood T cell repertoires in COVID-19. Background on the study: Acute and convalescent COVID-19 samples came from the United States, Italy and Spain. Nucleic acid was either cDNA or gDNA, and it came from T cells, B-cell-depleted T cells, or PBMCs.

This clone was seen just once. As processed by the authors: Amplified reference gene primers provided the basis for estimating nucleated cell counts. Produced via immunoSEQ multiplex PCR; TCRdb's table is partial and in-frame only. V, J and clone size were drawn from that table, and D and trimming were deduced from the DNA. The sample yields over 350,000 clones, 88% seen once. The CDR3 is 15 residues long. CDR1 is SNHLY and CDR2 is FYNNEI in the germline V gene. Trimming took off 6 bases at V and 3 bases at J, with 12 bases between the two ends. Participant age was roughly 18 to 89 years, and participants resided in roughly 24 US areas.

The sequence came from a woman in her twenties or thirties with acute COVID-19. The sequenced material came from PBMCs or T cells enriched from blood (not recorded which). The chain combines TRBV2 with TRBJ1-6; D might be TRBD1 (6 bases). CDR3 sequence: CASSDDRSYNSPLHF. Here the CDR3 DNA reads TGTGCCAGCAGCGACGACAGGAGCTATAATTCACCCCTCCACTTT. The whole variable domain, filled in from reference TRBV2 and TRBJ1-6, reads EPEVTQTPSHQVTQMGQEVILRCVPISNHLYFYWYRQILGQKVEFLVSFYNNEISEKSEIFDDQFSVERPDGSNFTLKIRSTKLEDSAMYFCASSDDRSYNSPLHFGNGTRLTVT.